Each of the 28 T cell receptor beta chains below was sequenced from the same sample in a study of cytomegalovirus exposure and HLA in healthy donors. Primers included in the PCR were 60 Vbeta and 13 Jbeta primers. This table comes from immunoSEQ multiplex PCR, and its TCRdb copy is limited to in-frame clones, with some not included. The sample holds 150,000 to 200,000 clones, roughly 80% seen once. What was sequenced was PBMCs. Receptor source: a woman aged 40 to 49 in good health and CMV-seropositive.

This clone was detected a few times. J is TRBJ1-5 and V is TRBV30; 8 positions match TRBD1. This CDR3 comprises 13 residues. Looked up from germline, CDR1 is GTSNPN and CDR2 is SVGIG (reference sequence). V was clipped by 5 bases and J by 2 bases; unmatched bases: 2. The CDR3 DNA sequence: TGTGCCTGGTCGACAGGGGGCAATCAGCCCCAGCATTTT. Translation gives CAWSTGGNQPQHF.

Note on this clone: Likely a read error: the CDR3 ends without its conserved phenylalanine or tryptophan. The V gene is TRBV19, the J gene TRBJ1-2; a possible D gene is TRBD1 (6 bases). V shed 2 bases and J shed 0 bases, with 10 bases lying between them. This CDR3 spans 15 amino acids. Germline CDR1 reads LNHDA; CDR2 reads SQIVND (reference sequence). The CDR3 here is CASSIRDTTNYGYTL. The CDR3 nucleotides are TGTGCCAGTAGTATACGGGACACAACTAACTATGGCTACACCCTC.

The chain employs TRBV7-8 and TRBJ2-1; 8 bases map to TRBD2. CDR3 length equals 15 residues. Germline CDR1 reads SGHVS; CDR2 reads FQNEAQ. V was pared by 1 base and J by 6 bases, with 5 bases of the junction left unmatched. The CDR3 region is CASSLVSGNTNEQFF. The CDR3 bases are TGTGCCAGCAGCTTAGTTAGCGGGAACACCAATGAGCAGTTCTTC.

The rearrangement joins TRBV19 to TRBJ1-1, with a tentative D call TRBD1 (5 bases). CDR3 size: 12 residues. Trimming stripped 6 bases from V and 5 bases from J, with 10 bases between. The germline V gene has CDR1 LNHDA and CDR2 SQIVND (reference sequence). As DNA, the CDR3 is TGTGCCAGTAGGGGGCCGCAGACTGAAGCTTTCTTT. It encodes CASRGPQTEAFF.

This chain uses TRBV6-1 with TRBJ1-2, with TRBD1 matching 10 bases. Germline lookup yields CDR1 MNHNS and CDR2 SASEGT. The CDR3 contains 14 residues. Trimming took 7 bases from V and 8 from J; bases not matched to a gene: 10. Here the CDR3 reads CASKWRGTGEGYTF. The CDR3 DNA follows: TGTGCCAGCAAATGGCGCGGGACAGGGGAAGGCTACACCTTC.

This sequence joins TRBV5-1 and TRBJ1-1; TRBD1 matches 7 bases. CDR1 is SGHRS and CDR2 is YFSETQ in the germline V gene. CDR3 length equals 13 residues. Germline trimming cut 7 bases from V and 1 base from J; bases unmatched to any gene: 4. CDR3 region: CASRTGANTEAFF. In DNA form, the CDR3 reads TGCGCCAGCCGGACAGGCGCGAACACTGAAGCTTTCTTT.

The V and J genes are TRBV28 and TRBJ2-5, with unresolved D. The ends were cut back, 3 bases at V and 5 bases at J, with 10 bases in the middle. The germline gives CDR1 MDHEN, CDR2 SYDVKM. The CDR3 is made up of 13 amino acids. CDR3 in DNA: TGTGCCAGCAGTTTTTTTTCTTCCGAGACCCAGTACTTC. As protein: CASSFFSSETQYF.

The rearrangement joins TRBV7-2 to TRBJ1-5; 7 bases agree with TRBD1. The CDR3 extends over 15 amino acids. J was trimmed by 5 bases and V by 1 base; bases with no gene match: 5. Germline V gene data show CDR1 as SGHTA and CDR2 as FQGNSA. The CDR3 loop is CASSLETGSYQPQHF. Written as DNA, the CDR3 is TGTGCCAGCAGCTTAGAGACAGGGTCGTATCAGCCCCAGCATTTT.

This clone has more than one count but fewer than ten. V is TRBV18 and J is TRBJ2-5, with 7 bases identical to TRBD2. Germline CDR1 and CDR2: KGHSH and LQKENI. The CDR3 runs to 14 residues. V gave up 3 bases and J gave up 3 bases; unmatched junction bases: 4. The CDR3 bases are TGTGCCAGCTCACCGGCGGGAGTAGAAGAGACCCAGTACTTC. It codes for CASSPAGVEETQYF.

The V and J genes are TRBV9 and TRBJ2-5, with 14 positions matching TRBD2. V gave up 0 bases and J gave up 4 bases; unmatched junction bases: 11. The CDR3 covers 19 residues. The germline V gene encodes CDR1 SGDLS and CDR2 YYNGEE. The DNA for the CDR3 is TGTGCCAGCAGCGTAGTTGCGGGACTAGCGGGAGAGTCCGGAGAGACCCAGTACTTC. Amino acid sequence: CASSVVAGLAGESGETQYF.

The J gene is TRBJ2-1, the V gene TRBV19, with 7 bases lining up with TRBD1. There are 14 residues in the CDR3. The V segment lost 4 bases and the J segment 4 bases; nucleotides outside the gene matches: 4. CDR1 and CDR2 from the germline V gene are LNHDA and SQIVND (reference sequence). This chain's CDR3 is CASSNRDSYNEQFF. The DNA of the CDR3 is TGTGCCAGTAGTAACCGGGACAGTTACAATGAGCAGTTCTTC.

The genes are TRBV7-9 and TRBJ2-7; 8 bases are a match to TRBD1. CDR1 and CDR2 (germline): SEHNR, FQNEAQ (reference sequence). J lost 7 bases, V lost 5 bases, and 16 bases had no gene match. The CDR3 sequence is 16 residues long. The CDR3 here is CASSRSAGGSLGEQYF. In DNA, the CDR3 is TGTGCCAGCAGCCGTTCGGCAGGGGGCTCTTTAGGGGAGCAGTACTTC.

With regard to this clone: Different DNA sequences within this sample yield the same CDR3. The rearrangement uses TRBV20-1 and TRBJ2-7; 7 bases match TRBD1. The germline CDR1 and CDR2 sequences are DFQATT and SNEGSKA (reference sequence). V was clipped by 6 bases and J by 3 bases; unmatched bases: 2. The CDR3 sequence is 11 residues long. CDR3 loop: CSARQGYEQYF. The DNA for the CDR3 is TGCAGTGCGAGACAGGGCTACGAGCAGTACTTC.

CDR3 residues: CASSQFPNHRGLHSGNTIYF. The CDR3 nucleotides are TGCGCCAGCAGTCAATTTCCTAATCACAGGGGCCTACACTCTGGAAACACCATATATTTT. This chain links TRBV23-1 with TRBJ1-3; 7 positions match TRBD1. TRBV23-1 is classed as an ORF, of uncertain function. V was pared by 1 base and J by 0 bases, with 15 bases of the junction left unmatched. This CDR3 contains 20 residues.

The chain joins TRBV28 to TRBJ2-5; D remains unclear. The germline gives CDR1 MDHEN, CDR2 SYDVKM. With 4 bases removed from V and 5 bases from J, the gap between germline ends came to 8 bases. The CDR3 sequence is 12 residues long. CDR3 loop: CASSSGAETQYF. Written as DNA, the CDR3 is TGTGCCAGCAGTTCCGGAGCCGAGACCCAGTACTTC.

This clone came up once. The chain employs TRBV5-1 and TRBJ2-2, with 8 bases identical to TRBD2. This CDR3 has 17 residues. J lost 7 bases, V lost 0 bases, and 11 bases had no gene match. Germline values: CDR1 SGHRS, CDR2 YFSETQ. DNA of the CDR3: TGCGCCAGCAGCTTGGCCACCGGGACTAGGTCCATCGGGGAGCTGTTTTTT. It encodes CASSLATGTRSIGELFF.

The chain joins TRBV29-1 to TRBJ1-1, with D perhaps matching TRBD1 (6 bases). V lost 3 bases to trimming and J lost 1 base, with 12 bases between them. Germline-derived CDR1 and CDR2 are SQVTM and ANQGSEA. The CDR3 has 14 amino acids. The CDR3 reads CSVDPTGKNTEAFF. CDR3 sequence (DNA): TGCAGCGTTGACCCCACAGGGAAGAACACTGAAGCTTTCTTT. Full variable domain (outside the CDR3, taken from reference TRBV29-1 and TRBJ1-1): SAVISQKPSRDICQRGTSLTIQCQVDSQVTMMFWYRQQPGQSLTLIATANQGSEATYESGFVIDKFPISRPNLTFSTLTVSNMSPEDSSIYLCSVDPTGKNTEAFFGQGTRLTVV.

The chain recombines TRBV5-4 with TRBJ2-2, with TRBD1 matching 9 bases. Germline CDR1 and CDR2: SGHNT and YYREEE (reference sequence). Trimming removed 4 bases from V and 1 base from J; junction bases left unmatched: 8. This CDR3 is 17 amino acids long. This CDR3 is CASSLTGGVLNTGELFF. Written as DNA, the CDR3 is TGTGCCAGCAGCCTGACAGGGGGGGTGTTGAACACCGGGGAGCTGTTTTTT.

This chain links TRBV30 with TRBJ2-7; tentative D call: TRBD2 (6 bases). V was pared by 5 bases and J by 9 bases, with 17 bases between. This CDR3 has 12 amino acids. Germline CDR1 reads GTSNPN; CDR2 reads SVGIG (reference sequence). The CDR3 sequence is CAWATPGVRQYF. CDR3 bases: TGTGCCTGGGCGACCCCGGGGGTGAGGCAGTACTTC.

This chain joins TRBV28 and TRBJ2-7; D may be TRBD1 (5 bases). Trimming removed 3 bases from V and 0 bases from J, with 15 bases in between. The CDR3 extends over 16 amino acids. CDR1 and CDR2 from the germline V gene are MDHEN and SYDVKM. CDR3 bases: TGTGCCAGCAGTTTTCGGTTAGACAGCCTCTCCTACGAGCAGTACTTC. Protein sequence: CASSFRLDSLSYEQYF.

V is TRBV15 and J is TRBJ2-5; no clear D gene. This CDR3 is built from 13 residues. Trimming shortened V by 0 bases and J by 5 bases, and 7 bases separated the two germline ends. Germline V gene lookup returns CDR1 LNHNV and CDR2 YYDKDF (reference sequence). This CDR3 reads CATSRDLFETQYF. The CDR3 bases are TGTGCCACCAGCAGAGACCTCTTTGAGACCCAGTACTTC. Based on the CDR3 plus reference TRBV15 and TRBJ2-5, the full variable domain is DAMVIQNPRYQVTQFGKPVTLSCSQTLNHNVMYWYQQKSSQAPKLLFHYYDKDFNNEADTPDNFQSRRPNTSFCFLDIRSPGLGDTAMYLCATSRDLFETQYFGPGTRLLVL.

J is TRBJ1-4 and V is TRBV19, with D uncertain. The ends were cut back, 3 bases at V and 8 bases at J, with 13 bases in the middle. The CDR3 totals 14 residues. Germline V CDR1 and CDR2: LNHDA, SQIVND (reference sequence). In nucleotides, the CDR3 is TGTGCCAGTAGTATTCGTCCCCGAGGGGAAAAACTGTTTTTT. The encoded protein is CASSIRPRGEKLFF. Full variable domain (missing parts from reference TRBV19 and TRBJ1-4): DGGITQSPKYLFRKEGQNVTLSCEQNLNHDAMYWYRQDPGQGLRLIYYSQIVNDFQKGDIAEGYSVSREKKESFPLTVTSAQKNPTAFYLCASSIRPRGEKLFFGSGTQLSVL.

This sequence joins TRBV25-1 and TRBJ2-1; 8 nucleotides agree with TRBD2. The germline V gene has CDR1 MGHDK and CDR2 SYGVNS. After removal of 4 bases from V and 3 bases from J, the junction contained 11 bases not matched to a gene. CDR3 size: 17 residues. The CDR3 loop is CASSVYSGADIYNEQFF. The CDR3 coding sequence is TGTGCCAGCAGTGTCTATAGCGGGGCCGATATCTACAATGAGCAGTTCTTC.

The chain has TRBV5-1 and TRBJ1-5; D gene uncertain. Germline V gives CDR1 SGHRS, CDR2 YFSETQ. Deletions cut 3 bases from V and 6 bases from J, with 13 bases between. The CDR3 sequence is 14 residues long. Written as DNA, the CDR3 is TGCGCCAGCAGCTATGCAGGCAGCGGTCAGCCCCAGCATTTT. Translated: CASSYAGSGQPQHF.

The chain employs TRBV5-8 and TRBJ1-4, with 10 nucleotides matching TRBD1. V was pared by 3 bases and J by 6 bases, with 5 bases of the junction left unmatched. The CDR3 consists of 15 residues. Germline values: CDR1 SGHTS, CDR2 YDEGEE. The CDR3 DNA follows: TGTGCCAGCAGCTCAGACAGGGGGCCTTATGAAAAACTGTTTTTT. Translated, it gives CASSSDRGPYEKLFF.

This clone was detected only a few times. The genes are TRBV18 and TRBJ1-1, with TRBD1 matching 8 bases. CDR3 size: 15 residues. Germline assignment: CDR1 KGHSH and CDR2 LQKENI. V was pared by 1 base and J by 5 bases, with 6 bases of the junction left unmatched. This chain's CDR3 is CASSPRQGAKTEAFF. The CDR3 DNA is TGTGCCAGCTCACCACGGCAGGGGGCTAAGACTGAAGCTTTCTTT.

There are a few counts of this clone. The chain carries TRBV2 and TRBJ2-7; a weak D match, TRBD2 (6 bases). Germline CDR1 reads SNHLY; CDR2 reads FYNNEI. CDR3 length equals 12 residues. Trimming left V 4 bases short and J 6 bases short, with 10 bases between. CDR3 residues: CASSASAGEQYF. The CDR3 DNA follows: TGTGCCAGCAGTGCCTCAGCGGGCGAGCAGTACTTC.

Only a few counts were recorded for this clone. This CDR3 is CASPRQPEAFF. In DNA, the CDR3 is TGTGCCAGCCCGAGACAGCCTGAAGCTTTCTTT. J is TRBJ1-1 and V is TRBV28, with D possibly matching TRBD1 (5 bases). V lost 8 bases and J lost 6, with 10 bases in between. Germline-derived CDR1 and CDR2 are MDHEN and SYDVKM. This CDR3 is 11 amino acids long.